The next 2 T cell receptor beta chains were all read from a single sample in a study of T cells in localized non-small cell lung cancer. Profiled with immunoSEQ multiplex PCR; TCRdb holds only in-frame clones, not every one. The data show over 1,500 clones, about 32% seen once. Sequenced material: normal lung tissue next to the tumor, taken before any cancer treatment. Every receptor here comes from a male donor aged 60 or over with stage III squamous cell lung carcinoma.

This clone was seen more than once but under ten times. The V call is TRBV9, the J call TRBJ1-1; unclear D gene. The CDR3 has 13 residues. CDR1 and CDR2 (germline): SGDLS, YYNGEE. The ends were cut back, 0 bases at V and 4 bases at J, with 7 bases in the middle. Here the CDR3 reads CASSVVGFTEAFF. Written as DNA, the CDR3 is TGTGCCAGCAGCGTAGTTGGGTTCACTGAAGCTTTCTTT.

In this sample, this clone turned up a few times. This chain links TRBV28 with TRBJ2-1; 8 nucleotides line up with TRBD1. CDR3 size: 16 residues. Germline V gene data show CDR1 as MDHEN and CDR2 as SYDVKM. After removal of 5 bases from V and 4 bases from J, the junction contained 10 bases not matched to a gene. The CDR3 here is CASSGTGTGLYNEQFF. The CDR3 DNA sequence: TGTGCCAGCAGTGGAACCGGGACAGGATTATACAATGAGCAGTTCTTC.